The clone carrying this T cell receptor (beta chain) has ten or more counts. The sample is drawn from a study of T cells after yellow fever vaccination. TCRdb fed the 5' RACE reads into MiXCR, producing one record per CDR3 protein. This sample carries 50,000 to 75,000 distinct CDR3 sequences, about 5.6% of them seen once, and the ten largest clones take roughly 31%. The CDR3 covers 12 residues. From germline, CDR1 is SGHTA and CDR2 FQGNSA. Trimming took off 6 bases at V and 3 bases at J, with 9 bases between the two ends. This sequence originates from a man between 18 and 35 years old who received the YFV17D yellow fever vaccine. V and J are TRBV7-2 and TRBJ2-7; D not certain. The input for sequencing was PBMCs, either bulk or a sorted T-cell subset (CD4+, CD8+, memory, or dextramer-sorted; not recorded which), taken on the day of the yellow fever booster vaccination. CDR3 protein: CASSFLGYEQYF. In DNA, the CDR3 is TGTGCCAGCAGTTTCTTAGGCTACGAGCAGTACTTC. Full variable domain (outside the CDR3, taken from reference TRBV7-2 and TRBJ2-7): GAGVSQSPSNKVTEKGKDVELRCDPISGHTALYWYRQSLGQGLEFLIYFQGNSAPDKSGLPSDRFSAERTGGSVSTLTIQRTQQEDSAVYLCASSFLGYEQYFGPGTRLTVT.